This passage covers 15 T cell receptor beta chains from one sample sequenced in a study of beta chain features in type 1 diabetes. Investigators reverse transcribed all isolated RNA, so they sequenced expressed TCRB transcripts. The data were produced by immunoSEQ multiplex PCR, yet TCRdb's version contains in-frame clones alone and is incomplete. The repertoire includes under 300,000 clones, 7% to 9% of them detected once, and 1% sits in the top ten. Sequenced: central memory CD4+ T cells from blood. The source is a woman between 18 and 29 years old in good health.

This clone was counted a few times. The chain recombines TRBV7-9 with TRBJ1-2, with TRBD1 as a possible D gene (5 bases). This CDR3 region has 12 residues. CDR1 is SEHNR and CDR2 is FQNEAQ in the germline V gene (reference sequence). V lost 4 bases, J lost 5 bases, and 8 bases lay in between. CDR3 coding DNA: TGTGCCAGCAGCTCAGGGCGGTATGGCTACACCTTC. This gives the protein CASSSGRYGYTF.

The rearrangement links TRBV30 to TRBJ2-2; D gene uncertain. Germline V gene sequence: CDR1 GTSNPN, CDR2 SVGIG (reference sequence). The V end lost 0 bases, the J end lost 5 bases, and 10 bases lay between the germline ends. The CDR3 covers 14 residues. CDR3 DNA: TGTGCCTGGAGTGTACCCTGGGCTACCGGGGAGCTGTTTTTT. Protein: CAWSVPWATGELFF. Filled out from reference TRBV30 and TRBJ2-2, the complete variable domain reads SQTIHQWPATLVQPVGSPLSLECTVEGTSNPNLYWYRQAAGRGLQLLFYSVGIGQISSEVPQNLSASRPQDRQFILSSKKLLLSDSGFYLCAWSVPWATGELFFGEGSRLTVL.

This clone has just a few counts. The chain links TRBV27 to TRBJ1-4; no firm D call. This CDR3 has 13 amino acids. CDR1 is MNHEY and CDR2 is SMNVEV in the germline V gene (reference sequence). With 8 bases removed from V and 2 bases from J, the gap between germline ends came to 9 bases. The CDR3 DNA is TGTGCCAGCGAAAGGGCGACTAATGAAAAACTGTTTTTT. It is translated as CASERATNEKLFF. Looking up the rest from reference TRBV27 and TRBJ1-4 gives the full variable domain: EAQVTQNPRYLITVTGKKLTVTCSQNMNHEYMSWYRQDPGLGLRQIYYSMNVEVTDKGDVPEGYKVSRKEKRNFPLILESPSPNQTSLYFCASERATNEKLFFGSGTQLSVL.

This clone is medium-sized within its sample. V gene TRBV7-6 combines with J gene TRBJ2-7; D is uncertain. This CDR3 is 13 amino acids long. CDR1 is SGHVS, CDR2 FNYEAQ, per germline. Between the trimmed V and J ends, which lost 1 base and 3 bases, there was a span of 7 bases. CDR3 sequence (DNA): TGTGCCAGCAGCTTAGGACCGAACTACGAGCAGTACGTC. Protein sequence: CASSLGPNYEQYV.

This clone was observed a few times. The chain uses TRBV6-5 and TRBJ1-1; possible D gene TRBD1, 6 bases. Between the trimmed V and J ends, which lost 6 bases and 5 bases, there was a span of 10 bases. Germline V gives CDR1 MNHEY, CDR2 SVGAGI. CDR3 length: 12 amino acids. The CDR3 nucleotides read TGTGCCAGCAGACAACAGGGTACTGAAGCTTTCTTT. Translation gives CASRQQGTEAFF.

Notes on this clone: This same CDR3 is encoded by further DNA sequences in the sample. The chain carries TRBV19 and TRBJ1-1; 7 positions agree with TRBD1. V was pared by 3 bases and J by 0 bases, with 1 base of the junction left unmatched. This CDR3 comprises 14 residues. Germline V gene sequence: CDR1 LNHDA, CDR2 SQIVND (reference sequence). The CDR3 sequence: CASSITGVNTEAFF. CDR3 nucleotide sequence: TGTGCCAGTAGTATCACAGGGGTGAACACTGAAGCTTTCTTT.

This clone was seen repeatedly, ten times or more. The V gene is TRBV7-9, the J gene TRBJ2-1; TRBD2 agrees at 9 bases. Germline V CDR1 and CDR2: SEHNR, FQNEAQ (reference sequence). The CDR3 sequence is 15 residues long. With V trimmed by 1 base and J by 4 bases, 2 bases remained unmatched. The CDR3 loop reads CASSLDSGRYNEQFF. The CDR3 DNA reads TGTGCCAGCAGCTTAGACAGCGGGAGGTACAATGAGCAGTTCTTC.

This clone has ten or more counts. V gene TRBV23-1 combines with J gene TRBJ2-2; unclear D gene. TRBV23-1 is treated as an ORF (open reading frame) with a function not yet certain. V was trimmed by 4 bases and J by 6 bases, leaving 6 bases between them. There are 12 residues in the CDR3. CDR3 sequence: CASSPDSGELFF. DNA of the CDR3: TGCGCCAGCAGTCCCGACTCCGGGGAGCTGTTTTTT.

The chain uses TRBV9 and TRBJ1-3; the D is unclear. Trimming took 4 bases from V and 4 from J, leaving 18 bases between them. Per germline, CDR1 SGDLS and CDR2 YYNGEE. The length of the CDR3 is 16 residues. CDR3 DNA sequence: TGTGCCAGCAGCCCCAGCCTGGCGACGGAGGGAAACACCATATATTTT. It yields the protein CASSPSLATEGNTIYF.

Here the CDR3 DNA reads TGTGCCAGCAGTTCCCCTCTCAGGGAGCAGTACTTC. Its translation is CASSSPLREQYF. The chain couples TRBV6-5 to TRBJ2-7; D not resolved. The CDR3 runs 12 residues. Deletions cut 4 bases from V and 7 bases from J, with 11 bases between. Germline V gives CDR1 MNHEY, CDR2 SVGAGI.

The chain couples TRBV6-6 to TRBJ2-7; D is uncertain. CDR3 length equals 14 residues. V was pared by 2 bases and J by 1 base, with 9 bases between. Germline V gene data show CDR1 as MNHNY and CDR2 as SVGAGI (reference sequence). CDR3 bases: TGTGCCAGCAGTTACACGGGCGGTTCCTACGAGCAGTACTTC. It codes for CASSYTGGSYEQYF.

This clone was detected a few times. The chain links TRBV2 to TRBJ2-1; 9 positions agree with TRBD2. Per germline, CDR1 SNHLY and CDR2 FYNNEI. V shed 1 base and J 5 bases; nucleotides not matched to a gene: 3. The CDR3 has 15 amino acids. CDR3: CASSEDASGNNEQFF. CDR3 DNA: TGTGCCAGCAGTGAAGATGCTAGCGGGAACAATGAGCAGTTCTTC.

This CDR3 reads CASSLGRARSPLHF. CDR3 DNA sequence: TGTGCCAGCAGTTTAGGGAGGGCTCGGTCACCCCTCCACTTT. J is TRBJ1-6 and V is TRBV27; unclear D gene. Germline lookup yields CDR1 MNHEY and CDR2 SMNVEV (reference sequence). V was trimmed by 2 bases and J by 10 bases, leaving 12 bases between them. This CDR3 contains 14 residues.

The rearrangement uses TRBV6-5 and TRBJ2-5; D tentatively fits TRBD1 or TRBD2 (5 bases each). Germline loops: CDR1 MNHEY, CDR2 SVGAGI. Deletions cut 1 base from V and 6 bases from J, with 15 bases between. The length of the CDR3 is 15 residues. The CDR3 DNA is TGTGCCAGCAGTTACTTGGGACCCCATGGGAAGACCCAGTACTTC. Protein sequence: CASSYLGPHGKTQYF.

J is TRBJ2-7 and V is TRBV5-6; the D is unclear. V was trimmed by 1 base and J by 4 bases, leaving 9 bases between them. The CDR3 consists of 13 residues. Germline V lookup: CDR1 SGHDT, CDR2 YYEEEE. The CDR3 nucleotides read TGTGCCAGCAGCTTGTTAAAGGGTTACGAGCAGTACTTC. Amino acid sequence: CASSLLKGYEQYF.